This is a list of T cell receptor beta chains from one sample in a study of T cell changes during pregnancy in multiple sclerosis. Assay: immunoSEQ multiplex PCR; the TCRdb copy retains only in-frame clones and omits some. Of more than 50,000 clones listed, roughly nine tenths are singletons. The starting material was peripheral blood, obtained in the first trimester of pregnancy. The receptors here all came from a female donor with multiple sclerosis, enrolled in a pregnancy study. CDR3s include the opening cysteine and the closing phenylalanine or tryptophan. D genes are given only for firm matches. Clone size is given for some rows only: seen once, a few or many times, or a class if the clone is expanded.

v_gene	d_gene	j_gene	abundance	CDR3aa	CDR3nt
TRBV7-9	NA	TRBJ2-3	NA	CASSFLISTDTQYF	TGTGCCAGCAGCTTCCTTATTAGCACAGATACGCAGTATTTT
TRBV6-1	NA	TRBJ1-3	NA	CASSEDAYSGNTIYF	TGTGCCAGCAGTGAAGACGCCTACTCTGGAAACACCATATATTTT
TRBV19	NA	TRBJ1-2	NA	CASSIEVTVGGYTF	TGTGCCAGTAGTATAGAAGTGACAGTCGGTGGCTACACCTTC
TRBV27	NA	TRBJ1-5	NA	CASSLSGGGQPQHF	TGTGCCAGCAGTTTATCGGGGGGTGGTCAGCCCCAGCATTTT
TRBV27	TRBD2	TRBJ2-1	NA	CASSLRDYHGEQFF	TGTGCCAGCAGTTTGCGGGACTACCACGGGGAGCAGTTCTTC
TRBV5-6	TRBD2	TRBJ2-2	NA	CASSFGLAGGPVTGELFF	TGTGCCAGCAGCTTTGGACTAGCGGGGGGGCCTGTCACCGGGGAGCTGTTTTTT
TRBV27	NA	TRBJ1-1	few	CASTSRGTRSAFF	TGTGCCAGCACTTCGAGGGGGACCAGGAGTGCTTTCTTT
TRBV5-1	TRBD2	TRBJ2-7	NA	CASSLHTGLAGNYEQYF	TGCGCCAGCAGCTTGCACACGGGACTAGCGGGAAATTACGAGCAGTACTTC
TRBV2	NA	TRBJ1-2	NA	CASSEQGTGTTIF	TGTGCCAGCAGTGAACAGGGAACAGGGACGACGATATTC
TRBV19	TRBD1	TRBJ1-2	NA	CASTEDRDTNYGYTF	TGTGCCAGTACCGAGGACAGGGACACTAACTATGGCTACACCTTC
TRBV19	NA	TRBJ1-1	once	CASSIVSLAVNTEAFF	TGTGCCAGTAGTATCGTATCGTTGGCAGTGAACACTGAAGCTTTCTTT
TRBV12-5	NA	TRBJ1-5	NA	CASAGGMSNQPQHF	TGTGCTAGTGCCGGCGGGATGAGCAATCAGCCCCAGCATTTT
TRBV6-1	NA	TRBJ1-1	once	CASSEGGGPTEAFF	TGTGCCAGCAGTGAAGGGGGGGGGCCCACTGAAGCTTTCTTT
TRBV4-3	NA	TRBJ1-4	NA	CASSQAGRGTREKLFF	TGCGCCAGCAGCCAAGCGGGCAGGGGAACTCGTGAAAAACTGTTTTTT
TRBV6-5	NA	TRBJ1-5	NA	CASTTGLNQPQHF	TGTGCCAGTACTACAGGGTTGAATCAGCCCCAGCATTTT
TRBV30	TRBD1	TRBJ1-5	NA	CAWSGTGRPSNQPQHF	TGTGCCTGGAGTGGGACAGGGCGCCCTAGCAATCAGCCCCAGCATTTT
TRBV4-1	NA	TRBJ1-1	NA	CASSLASREAEAFF	TGCGCCAGCAGTTTAGCGTCCAGGGAGGCTGAAGCCTTCTTT
TRBV2	TRBD1	TRBJ1-4	NA	CARRDSEKLFF	TGTGCCAGACGGGACAGTGAAAAACTGTTTTTT
TRBV7-3	TRBD2	TRBJ2-7	once	CASSTPAGGSSEQYF	TGTGCCAGCAGCACCCCGGCGGGGGGCAGTTCCGAGCAGTACTTC
TRBV14	NA	TRBJ2-7	NA	CASSAAYEQYF	TGTGCCAGCAGCGCGGCATACGAGCAGTACTTC
TRBV9	NA	TRBJ2-1	NA	CASSGVPGLRDEQFF	TGTGCCAGCAGCGGGGTTCCAGGGCTTCGGGATGAGCAGTTCTTC
TRBV27	TRBD2	TRBJ2-7	NA	CASSLLASGAYEQYF	TGTGCCAGCAGTTTATTGGCTAGCGGAGCGTACGAGCAGTACTTC
TRBV19	NA	TRBJ1-1	NA	CASSTGGAEAFF	TGTGCCAGTAGTACTGGAGGGGCTGAAGCTTTCTTT
TRBV4-1	NA	TRBJ1-1	NA	CASSQTPGLNTEAFF	TGCGCCAGCAGCCAAACACCGGGACTTAACACTGAAGCTTTCTTT
TRBV7-3	NA	TRBJ2-7	few	CASSPPYEQYF	TGTGCCAGCAGCCCTCCCTACGAGCAGTACTTC
TRBV9	TRBD1	TRBJ2-7	NA	CASSVGGQGSSYEQYF	TGTGCCAGCAGCGTAGGGGGACAGGGGTCCTCCTACGAGCAGTACTTC
TRBV4-1	TRBD1	TRBJ2-7	NA	CASSQDPPGQGAYEQYF	TGCGCCAGCAGCCAAGATCCCCCGGGACAGGGGGCCTACGAGCAGTACTTC
TRBV5-1	NA	TRBJ1-1	once	CASSLAAAGIDMNTEAFF	TGCGCCAGCAGCTTGGCGGCTGCGGGAATAGACATGAACACTGAAGCTTTCTTT
TRBV4-1	NA	TRBJ1-2	NA	CASSQEHSPTSYGYTF	TGCGCCAGCAGCCAAGAGCACAGCCCTACTTCCTATGGCTACACCTTC
TRBV19	TRBD1	TRBJ2-1	NA	CASSIWGTGQYNEQFF	TGTGCCAGTAGTATTTGGGGGACAGGGCAGTACAATGAGCAGTTCTTC
TRBV5-4	NA	TRBJ1-5	NA	CASSLGGRAGDNQPQHF	TGTGCCAGCAGCTTGGGGGGCAGGGCTGGGGACAATCAGCCCCAGCATTTT
TRBV2	NA	TRBJ2-7	once	CASNAGVSYEQYF	TGTGCCAGCAACGCAGGGGTCTCCTACGAGCAGTACTTC
TRBV7-2	TRBD2	TRBJ2-5	NA	CASSASGLAWETQYF	TGTGCCAGCAGCGCCTCCGGACTAGCTTGGGAGACCCAGTACTTC
TRBV7-3	NA	TRBJ2-3	NA	CASSYGQSTDTQYF	TGTGCCAGCAGCTATGGACAGTCCACAGATACGCAGTATTTT
TRBV30	NA	TRBJ1-1	few	CAWSGQMNTEAFF	TGTGCCTGGAGTGGACAGATGAACACTGAAGCTTTCTTT
TRBV2	TRBD1	TRBJ2-7	NA	CASMGQGAGEQYF	TGTGCCAGCATGGGGCAGGGGGCTGGCGAGCAGTACTTC
TRBV29-1	NA	TRBJ1-5	once	CSVGAGAANNQPQHF	TGCAGCGTTGGCGCGGGTGCGGCAAACAATCAGCCCCAGCATTTT
TRBV30	NA	TRBJ2-7	NA	CAWSAIGEQYF	TGTGCCTGGAGTGCCATCGGGGAGCAGTACTTC
TRBV5-4	NA	TRBJ2-5	NA	CASSSSRGFQETQYF	TGTGCCAGCAGCTCTAGTAGGGGGTTCCAAGAGACCCAGTACTTC
TRBV7-9	NA	TRBJ1-4	many	CASSLVGVNEKLFF	TGTGCCAGCAGCTTAGTCGGTGTTAATGAAAAACTGTTTTTT
TRBV6-5	NA	TRBJ2-1	NA	CASSWKDSTFYNEQFF	TGTGCCAGCAGTTGGAAGGACTCGACCTTCTACAATGAGCAGTTCTTC
TRBV5-4	NA	TRBJ2-2	NA	CASSLAGAVTGELFF	TGTGCCAGCAGCTTGGCGGGTGCGGTAACCGGGGAGCTGTTTTTT
TRBV5-5	NA	TRBJ1-1	NA	CASSLLYPGGTEAFF	TGTGCCAGCAGCTTGTTATACCCCGGGGGGACTGAAGCTTTCTTT
TRBV5-5	TRBD2	TRBJ2-1	NA	CASSLLTSGYNEQFF	TGTGCCAGCAGCTTGCTAACTAGCGGGTACAATGAGCAGTTCTTC
TRBV10-1	NA	TRBJ2-1	few	CARRGGNEQFF	TGCGCCAGAAGGGGGGGGAATGAGCAGTTCTTC
TRBV7-8	NA	TRBJ1-5	NA	CASSLGGGRDQPQHF	TGTGCCAGCAGCTTGGGAGGGGGAAGGGATCAGCCCCAGCATTTT
TRBV6-1	NA	TRBJ1-1	NA	CASSEDVRRGEAFF	TGTGCCAGCAGTGAAGATGTAAGGAGGGGTGAAGCTTTCTTT
TRBV7-3	NA	TRBJ2-3	NA	CASSLTEVVPDTQYF	TGTGCCAGCAGCTTAACCGAGGTAGTACCAGATACGCAGTATTTT